This record concerns one T cell receptor beta chain sequence. The clone's antigen remains unknown. No base quality values were provided; no much bigger clone lies one nucleotide off. Participants in the prospective study were enrolled through a virtual design, were aged about 18 to 90 years, and lived in approximately 25 United States geographic areas. In the prospective study, participants were assigned to cohorts based on the clinical history participants reported in a screening survey and a study questionnaire. For ImmuneRACE Cohort 3, a participant was defined as recovered based on two consecutive negative NP/OP PCR tests, clearance by a healthcare professional, or resolution of symptoms. In the prospective study, whole blood, serum and a nasopharyngeal or oropharyngeal swab were collected from each participant by mobile phlebotomists. Participants in the prospective study had the option to provide additional blood draws and questionnaires over a roughly 2-month period. Before DNA extraction, blood samples from the prospective study were shipped at room temperature or frozen.

The sample belongs to a study of blood T cell repertoires in COVID-19 (dated by TCRdb to about 2020). For context, the study as a whole: The collaborator samples originated in the United States, Italy and Spain and spanned the acute and convalescent phases of COVID-19. The prospective study material was composed of cDNA or gDNA derived from T cells, B-cell-depleted T cells, or PBMCs. The dataset comprised deeply sampled blood TCRbeta repertoires from subjects exposed to, actively infected with, or recovered from COVID-19. The repertoires were released in a freely available public database meant as a resource for research on the immune response to SARS-CoV-2. Samples were obtained from the ongoing ImmuneRACE study (first 160 participants) and from 1,254 subjects provided by 6 global collaborators. Sample metadata almost always included a de-identified subject ID, COVID-19 status, age in years and sex. Where available, HLA class I and class II types were taken from metadata supplied by the sample provider and were not determined by assay-based typing. Results the study describes overall, beyond this receptor: Clinical and demographic metadata were provided uncurated, with the amount varying by source and participant.

TCRbeta CDR3 regions were amplified from genomic DNA by means of the immunoSEQ Assay, a bias-controlled multiplex PCR. In the authors' own workflow: Nucleated cell counts per sample were estimated from amplification of reference gene primers within the assay. To quantify the absolute abundance of each unique TCRbeta CDR3 rearrangement, sequence reads were collapsed and filtered. For each sample, productive Simpson clonality was calculated as the square root of Simpson's diversity index across productive rearrangements. This is the immuneACCESS table as TCRdb keeps it, with only in-frame sequences that have V and J called. A part of the clones is gone; compared with another copy, unresolved V genes explain less than half, and the rest is unexplained. D and trimming were read from the DNA, whereas the V and J calls and clone size are those reported in that table. This sample holds just under 250,000 clones; around 89% were observed only once. Clones ranked in the top ten supply over 4% of the sample.

Material: PBMCs or T cells enriched from blood (not recorded which). This clonotype was obtained from a woman between 25 and 40 years old who had recovered from COVID-19.

This receptor carries the CDR3 CASSPRAGGYGYTF. The nucleotides read TGTGCCAGCAGCCCGAGGGCAGGGGGGTATGGCTACACCTTC. Recombination connected TRBV4-2 to TRBJ1-2, and 7 junction bases match TRBD1. Germline trimming amounts to 4 bases on V and 5 bases on J, with 7 as the count of junction bases outside the gene matches. The germline V gene sets CDR1 to LGHNA and CDR2 to YNFKEQ. The CDR3 contains 14 residues, cysteine and phenylalanine counted. Only CDR3 DNA remains: 42 bases, in frame from the first base.